Below, one T cell receptor beta chain is given with its context. Source study methods: Estimates of nucleated cell counts were drawn from the amplification of reference gene primers. Generated by immunoSEQ multiplex PCR, the TCRdb table keeps only in-frame clones and is missing some. V and J calls plus clone size are reproduced from that table; the DNA served to infer D and trimming. In the table there are roughly 180,000 clones, 85% to 95% of which are singletons. Germline V lookup: CDR1 GTSNPN, CDR2 SVGIG (reference sequence). The CDR3 is 15 amino acids. Trimming removed 5 bases at V and 3 bases at J, with 20 bases between. Followed over time, Seattle patients had been enrolled while infection was active. The data were taken from a study of blood T cell repertoires in COVID-19. Across the study: The origin of the acute and convalescent COVID-19 samples was the United States, Italy and Spain. The cDNA or gDNA used as material had been derived from T cells, B-cell-depleted T cells, or PBMCs.

Sequenced: peripheral blood. This rearrangement joins TRBV30 to TRBJ2-7; tentative D call: TRBD2 (6 bases). This receptor was taken from a man aged 25 to 40 with COVID-19, enrolled during active disease. The chain's CDR3 is CAWYPPGGAFYEQYF. The CDR3 DNA sequence: TGTGCCTGGTACCCCCCTGGCGGGGCCTTCTACGAGCAGTACTTC.